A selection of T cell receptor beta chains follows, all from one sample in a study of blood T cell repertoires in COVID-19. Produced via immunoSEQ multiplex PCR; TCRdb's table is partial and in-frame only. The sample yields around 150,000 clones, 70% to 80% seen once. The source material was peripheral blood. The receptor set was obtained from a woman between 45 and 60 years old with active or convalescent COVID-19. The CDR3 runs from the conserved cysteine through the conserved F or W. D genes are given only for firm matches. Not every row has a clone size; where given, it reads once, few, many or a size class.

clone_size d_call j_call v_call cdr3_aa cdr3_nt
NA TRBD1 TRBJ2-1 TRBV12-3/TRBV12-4 CARDRGVNEQFF TGTGCCCGGGACAGGGGAGTGAATGAGCAGTTCTTC
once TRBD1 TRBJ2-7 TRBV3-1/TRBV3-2 CASSQGWTGLVEQYF TGTGCCAGCAGCCAAGGATGGACAGGGTTGGTTGAGCAGTACTTC
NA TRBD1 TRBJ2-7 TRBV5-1 CASSPGQDHYEQYF TGCGCCAGCAGCCCCGGACAGGACCACTACGAGCAGTACTTC
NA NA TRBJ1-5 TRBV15 CATSQARGDQPQHF TGTGCCACCTCTCAAGCCAGGGGCGATCAGCCCCAGCATTTT
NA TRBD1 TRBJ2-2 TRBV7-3 CASSSGTDTGELFF TGTGCCAGCAGCTCCGGGACAGACACCGGGGAGCTGTTTTTT
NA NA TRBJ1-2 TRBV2 CASKTDYNRDGYTF TGTGCCAGTAAAACCGACTATAACAGGGATGGCTACACCTTC
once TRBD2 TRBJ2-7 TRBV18 CASSPLPAREGDEQYF TGTGCCAGCTCACCGCTCCCCGCGCGGGAGGGGGACGAGCAGTACTTC
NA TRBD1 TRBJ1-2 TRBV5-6 CASSLADRGGYGYTF TGTGCCAGCAGCTTGGCCGACAGGGGGGGCTATGGCTACACCTTC
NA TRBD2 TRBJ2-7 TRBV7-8 CASSSRRLGTSAYEQYF TGTGCCAGCAGCTCCCGACGGCTAGGGACTAGCGCCTACGAGCAGTACTTC
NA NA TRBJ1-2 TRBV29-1 CSVEEGRYGYTF TGCAGCGTTGAAGAGGGGCGCTATGGCTACACCTTC
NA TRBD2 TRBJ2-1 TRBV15 CATGRGGGTYNEQFF TGTGCCACCGGCCGGGGCGGGGGGACCTACAATGAGCAGTTCTTC
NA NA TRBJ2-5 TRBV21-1 CASSKLRRKEQETQYF TGTGCCAGCAGCAAACTACGGAGAAAAGAACAAGAGACCCAGTACTTC
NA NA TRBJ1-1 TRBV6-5 CASTPTRTNTEAFF TGTGCCAGCACCCCTACCCGCACGAACACTGAAGCTTTCTTT
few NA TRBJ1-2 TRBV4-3 CASSQDSRPGRGGYGYTF TGCGCCAGCAGCCAAGATTCGAGGCCCGGACGGGGTGGATATGGCTACACCTTC
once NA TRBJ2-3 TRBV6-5 CASSYSSKSDTQYF TGTGCCAGCAGTTACTCGAGTAAGTCGGATACGCAGTATTTT
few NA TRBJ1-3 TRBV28 CASSFTGIKDTIYF TGTGCCAGCAGTTTTACAGGGATTAAGGACACCATATATTTT
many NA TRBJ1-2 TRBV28 CASSLSRGGYGYTF TGTGCCAGCAGTTTGTCCAGGGGTGGCTATGGCTACACCTTC
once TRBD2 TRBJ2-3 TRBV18 CASSSSGGTDTQYF TGTGCCAGCTCATCTAGCGGCGGCACAGATACGCAGTATTTT
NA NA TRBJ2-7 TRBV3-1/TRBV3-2 CASSQGGGNEQYF TGTGCCAGCAGCCAAGGAGGGGGAAACGAGCAGTACTTC
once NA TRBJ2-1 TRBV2 CASSEERTRSKEQFF TGTGCCAGCAGTGAAGAGCGGACCAGAAGTAAAGAGCAGTTCTTC
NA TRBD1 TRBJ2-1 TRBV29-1 CSELTQGMGSYNEQFF TGCAGCGAGCTAACACAGGGGATGGGATCGTACAATGAGCAGTTCTTC
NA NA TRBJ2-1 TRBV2 CASSESSGFSYNEQFF TGTGCCAGCAGTGAATCCAGCGGGTTCTCCTACAATGAGCAGTTCTTC
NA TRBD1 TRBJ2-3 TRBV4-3 CASSWTGADTQYF TGCGCCAGCAGCTGGACAGGGGCGGATACGCAGTATTTT
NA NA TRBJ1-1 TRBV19 CASKFSGTEAFF TGTGCCAGCAAGTTTAGCGGCACTGAAGCTTTCTTT